One sample yielded the 18 T cell receptor beta chains listed below, sequenced in a study of blood T cell repertoires in COVID-19. This table comes from immunoSEQ multiplex PCR, and its TCRdb copy is limited to in-frame clones, with some not included. The table includes around 99,000 clones, 84% detected once. Sequenced: peripheral blood. These receptors came from an elderly woman with active or convalescent COVID-19.

The CDR3 here is CASTPGGGGFYTEAFF. The CDR3 DNA sequence: TGTGCCAGCACCCCCGGTGGCGGGGGCTTCTACACTGAAGCTTTCTTT. The chain carries TRBV28 and TRBJ1-1; possible D gene TRBD1, 6 bases. The CDR3 has 16 residues. Germline V gene data show CDR1 as MDHEN and CDR2 as SYDVKM. V lost 7 bases, J lost 3 bases, and 21 bases lay in between.

V usage is TRBV18 and J usage is TRBJ1-1, with D possibly TRBD1 on 5 matching bases. The length of the CDR3 is 16 residues. Trimming shortened V by 3 bases and J by 4 bases, and 18 bases separated the two germline ends. Germline V gene data show CDR1 as KGHSH and CDR2 as LQKENI. The CDR3 loop is CASSPAGFGGGTEAFF. CDR3 coding DNA: TGTGCCAGCTCACCGGCCGGTTTTGGGGGAGGCACTGAAGCTTTCTTT.

This clone has just one count. This chain links TRBV28 with TRBJ2-3; no clear D. Deletions cut 6 bases from V and 6 bases from J, with 16 bases between. The germline gives CDR1 MDHEN, CDR2 SYDVKM. This CDR3 contains 14 residues. For the CDR3, the DNA is TGTGCCAGCAGATTAAGCGCCTCGTGGGATACGCAGTATTTT. Protein product: CASRLSASWDTQYF.

This clone was recorded once. The V gene is TRBV11-2, the J gene TRBJ2-2; 12 bases map to TRBD2. The junction had 2 bases not matched to a gene; V was cut back by 5 bases and J by 1 base. The CDR3 extends over 16 amino acids. The germline V gene has CDR1 SGHAT and CDR2 FQNNGV. CDR3 loop: CASSPSGRENTGELFF. CDR3 DNA: TGTGCCAGCAGCCCTAGCGGGAGGGAGAACACCGGGGAGCTGTTTTTT.

This clone was seen a handful of times. This sequence joins TRBV20-1 and TRBJ2-3, with D unclear. The germline V gene encodes CDR1 DFQATT and CDR2 SNEGSKA (reference sequence). The CDR3 covers 11 residues. CDR3 residues: CSSFSTDTQYF. In DNA, the CDR3 is TGCAGCTCCTTTAGCACAGATACGCAGTATTTT.

In this sample, this clone turned up once. The CDR3 protein is CASSRTAGGAYEQYF. CDR3 nucleotide sequence: TGTGCCAGCAGCCGGACGGCGGGGGGAGCCTACGAGCAGTACTTC. The chain has TRBV6-5 and TRBJ2-7, with 8 positions matching TRBD2. Trimming removed 6 bases from V and 2 bases from J; junction bases left unmatched: 9. The CDR3 consists of 15 residues. Germline V gene lookup returns CDR1 MNHEY and CDR2 SVGAGI.

V gene TRBV5-1 combines with J gene TRBJ1-3; D unclear. V was cut by 0 bases and J by 0 bases, with 4 bases left in between. This CDR3 is 14 amino acids long. CDR1 and CDR2 (germline): SGHRS, YFSETQ. The CDR3 nucleotides read TGCGCCAGCAGCTTGGTAGACTCTGGAAACACCATATATTTT. Protein sequence: CASSLVDSGNTIYF. Looking up the rest from reference TRBV5-1 and TRBJ1-3 gives the full variable domain: KAGVTQTPRYLIKTRGQQVTLSCSPISGHRSVSWYQQTPGQGLQFLFEYFSETQRNKGNFPGRFSGRQFSNSRSEMNVSTLELGDSALYLCASSLVDSGNTIYFGEGSWLTVV.

The chain links TRBV9 to TRBJ2-1, with a possible D match to TRBD1 (6 bases). The V end lost 4 bases, the J end lost 7 bases, and 21 bases lay between the germline ends. The CDR3 is 16 amino acids. The germline V gene has CDR1 SGDLS and CDR2 YYNGEE. The CDR3 sequence: CASSTQTGHGLNEQFF. The CDR3 DNA reads TGTGCCAGCAGCACCCAGACAGGTCATGGATTGAATGAGCAGTTCTTC.

As DNA, the CDR3 is TGTGCCAGCAGCTTAGGGTATGGCGGGATAGTCTACGAGCAGTACTTC. Its translation is CASSLGYGGIVYEQYF. This sequence joins TRBV11-2 and TRBJ2-7, with a weak D call TRBD2 (6 bases). V lost 1 base and J 3 bases, leaving 16 bases between the germline ends. CDR3 size: 16 residues. The V gene's germline CDR1 is SGHAT and CDR2 FQNNGV. Filled out from reference TRBV11-2 and TRBJ2-7, the complete variable domain reads EAGVAQSPRYKIIEKRQSVAFWCNPISGHATLYWYQQILGQGPKLLIQFQNNGVVDDSQLPKDRFSAERLKGVDSTLKIQPAKLEDSAVYLCASSLGYGGIVYEQYFGPGTRLTVT.

V gene TRBV7-3 combines with J gene TRBJ2-1, with TRBD1 matching over 9 bases. Germline V gives CDR1 SGHTA, CDR2 FQGTGA. The CDR3 has 15 residues. Trimming at V came to 4 bases and at J to 7 bases, leaving 8 bases not matched to a gene. This CDR3 reads CASSSGNRGRNEQFF. The DNA for the CDR3 is TGTGCCAGCAGCTCTGGGAACAGGGGGCGGAATGAGCAGTTCTTC. Based on the CDR3 plus reference TRBV7-3 and TRBJ2-1, the full variable domain is GAGVSQTPSNKVTEKGKYVELRCDPISGHTALYWYRQSLGQGPEFLIYFQGTGAADDSGLPNDRFFAVRPEGSVSTLKIQRTERGDSAVYLCASSSGNRGRNEQFFGPGTRLTVL.

The J gene is TRBJ2-5, the V gene TRBV5-1, with no clear D. CDR1 is SGHRS, CDR2 YFSETQ, per germline. The CDR3 has 18 amino acids. The V end lost 2 bases, the J end lost 4 bases, and 24 bases lay between the germline ends. The CDR3: CASSFRQARVAGIETQYF. In DNA, the CDR3 is TGCGCCAGCAGCTTCCGGCAGGCGCGCGTTGCAGGCATAGAGACCCAGTACTTC.

The rearrangement uses TRBV7-9 and TRBJ2-3; 7 bases line up with TRBD2. This CDR3 has 14 amino acids. Germline V gene data show CDR1 as SEHNR and CDR2 as FQNEAQ (reference sequence). The J segment lost 0 bases and the V segment lost 5 bases, leaving 2 bases of the junction unmatched. As DNA, the CDR3 is TGTGCCAGCAGCGGTAGCGGGAGCACAGATACGCAGTATTTT. Translated, it gives CASSGSGSTDTQYF. Variable domain in full (rest from reference TRBV7-9 and TRBJ2-3): DTGVSQNPRHKITKRGQNVTFRCDPISEHNRLYWYRQTLGQGPEFLTYFQNEAQLEKSRLLSDRFSAERPKGSFSTLEIQRTEQGDSAMYLCASSGSGSTDTQYFGPGTRLTVL.

The chain combines TRBV7-8 with TRBJ2-3; 8 bases line up with TRBD1. In germline, CDR1 is SGHVS, CDR2 FQNEAQ. The CDR3 spans 14 residues. V lost 5 bases to trimming and J lost 10 bases; unmatched junction nucleotides: 11. This CDR3 is CASSVRRDRTSQYF. The CDR3 region has the DNA TGTGCCAGCAGCGTACGAAGGGACAGGACATCGCAGTATTTT.

The chain carries TRBV6-5 and TRBJ1-2; D unresolved. The CDR3 sequence is 16 residues long. Trimming removed 0 bases from V and 7 bases from J, with 18 bases in between. Germline V gene data show CDR1 as MNHEY and CDR2 as SVGAGI. The CDR3 region has the DNA TGTGCCAGCAGTTACTCGGCAGGAAGGAGGTTCGGTGGCTACACCTTC. Amino acid sequence: CASSYSAGRRFGGYTF.

V gene TRBV5-1 combines with J gene TRBJ1-4; no clear D gene. Between the trimmed V and J ends, which lost 3 bases and 0 bases, there was a span of 9 bases. Germline CDR1 SGHRS, CDR2 YFSETQ. The CDR3 extends over 15 amino acids. CDR3 in DNA: TGCGCCAGCAGCTACAAGGAGTCAACTAATGAAAAACTGTTTTTT. It specifies CASSYKESTNEKLFF. Full variable domain (remainder filled in from reference TRBV5-1 and TRBJ1-4): KAGVTQTPRYLIKTRGQQVTLSCSPISGHRSVSWYQQTPGQGLQFLFEYFSETQRNKGNFPGRFSGRQFSNSRSEMNVSTLELGDSALYLCASSYKESTNEKLFFGSGTQLSVL.

In regard to this clone: Other DNA sequences from this sample encode an identical CDR3 as well. V and J are TRBV29-1 and TRBJ2-2; TRBD1 aligns across 9 bases. The CDR3 is 13 residues long. V was clipped by 6 bases and J by 1 base; unmatched bases: 0. Germline CDR1 and CDR2: SQVTM and ANQGSEA. In nucleotides, the CDR3 is TGCAGCGTGGGACAGGGGAACACCGGGGAGCTGTTTTTT. Protein: CSVGQGNTGELFF.

The V call is TRBV5-1, the J call TRBJ2-1; D is unclear. V was clipped by 4 bases and J by 2 bases, with 13 bases between them. The germline V gene encodes CDR1 SGHRS and CDR2 YFSETQ. This CDR3 contains 15 residues. CDR3 loop: CASSPDNSPYNEQFF. The CDR3 DNA is TGCGCCAGCAGCCCCGACAACTCACCCTACAATGAGCAGTTCTTC.

The chain carries TRBV5-1 and TRBJ2-3, with TRBD2 matching over 10 bases. Germline trimming cut 0 bases from V and 2 bases from J; bases unmatched to any gene: 3. Germline values: CDR1 SGHRS, CDR2 YFSETQ. The CDR3 sequence is 16 residues long. The CDR3 loop is CASSLGTSGNTDTQYF. The DNA of the CDR3 is TGCGCCAGCAGCTTGGGGACTAGCGGAAACACAGATACGCAGTATTTT.